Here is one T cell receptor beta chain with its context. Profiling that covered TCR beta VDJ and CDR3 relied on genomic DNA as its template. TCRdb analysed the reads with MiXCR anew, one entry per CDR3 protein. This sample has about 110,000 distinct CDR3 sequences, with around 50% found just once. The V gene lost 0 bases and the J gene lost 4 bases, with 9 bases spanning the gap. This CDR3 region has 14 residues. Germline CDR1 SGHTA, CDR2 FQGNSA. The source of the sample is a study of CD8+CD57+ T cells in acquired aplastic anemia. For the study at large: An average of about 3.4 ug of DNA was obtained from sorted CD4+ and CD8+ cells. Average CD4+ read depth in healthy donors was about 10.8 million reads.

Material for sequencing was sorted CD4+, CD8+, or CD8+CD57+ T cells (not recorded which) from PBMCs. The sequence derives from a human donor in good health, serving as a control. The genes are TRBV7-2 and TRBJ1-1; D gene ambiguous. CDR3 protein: CASSLATGVTEAFF. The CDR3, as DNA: TGTGCCAGCAGCTTAGCTACCGGAGTCACTGAAGCTTTCTTT.